The entry below gives a single T cell receptor beta chain sequence along with its context. Antigen unknown. Individual cDNA molecules were tagged with unique molecular identifiers. TCRdb redid the calling of the 5' RACE reads with MiXCR, one entry per CDR3 protein. The sample yields approximately 97,000 distinct CDR3 sequences, 11% seen once. The sample originates from a study of early T cells in non-severe SARS-CoV-2 infection. For the study at large: Whole-blood bulk RNA, unsorted, was sequenced, and chains were unpaired. Study results and limitations: CD4 and private specificities were missed by VDJdb matching, which favored anti-spike CD8 responses.

Germline CDR1 reads SQVTM; CDR2 reads ANQGSEA. V was pared by 2 bases and J by 4 bases, with 17 bases between. The CDR3 totals 15 residues. The receptor was isolated from an adult who was a healthcare worker with PCR-confirmed SARS-CoV-2 infection or an uninfected control (not recorded which). The source was whole blood, collected at baseline. J is TRBJ1-2 and V is TRBV29-1, with a tentative D call TRBD1 (5 bases). The DNA of the CDR3 is TGCAGCGTTGAATCTTTGGACATTAAGGCCTATGGCTACACCTTC. Its protein product is CSVESLDIKAYGYTF.